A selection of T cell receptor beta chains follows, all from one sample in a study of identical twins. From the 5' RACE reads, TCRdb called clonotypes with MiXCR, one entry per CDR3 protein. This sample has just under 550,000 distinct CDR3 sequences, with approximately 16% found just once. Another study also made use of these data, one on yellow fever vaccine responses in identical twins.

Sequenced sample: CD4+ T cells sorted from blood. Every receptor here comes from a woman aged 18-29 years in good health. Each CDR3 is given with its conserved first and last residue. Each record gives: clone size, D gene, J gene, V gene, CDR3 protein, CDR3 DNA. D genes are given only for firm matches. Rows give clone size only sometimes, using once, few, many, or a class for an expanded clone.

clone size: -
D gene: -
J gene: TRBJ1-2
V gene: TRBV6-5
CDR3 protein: CASSYSVQAGYTF
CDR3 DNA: TGTGCCAGCAGTTACTCGGTACAGGCAGGCTACACCTTC

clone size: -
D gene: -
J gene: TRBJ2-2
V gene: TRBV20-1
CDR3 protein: CSARAPLRQRNTGELFF
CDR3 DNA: TGCAGTGCTAGAGCCCCGCTCCGACAGAGGAACACCGGGGAGCTGTTTTTT

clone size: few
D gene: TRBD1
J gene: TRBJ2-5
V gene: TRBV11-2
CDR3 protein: CASSWGQGQETQYF
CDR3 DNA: TGTGCCAGCAGCTGGGGACAGGGCCAAGAGACCCAGTACTTC

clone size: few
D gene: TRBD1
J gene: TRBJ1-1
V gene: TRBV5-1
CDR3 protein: CASSPMDRSNTEAFF
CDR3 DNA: TGCGCCAGCAGCCCGATGGACAGGAGCAACACTGAAGCTTTCTTT

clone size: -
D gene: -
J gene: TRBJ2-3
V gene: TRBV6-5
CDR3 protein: CASSYSKGGADTQYF
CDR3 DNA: TGTGCCAGCAGTTACTCGAAAGGGGGGGCAGATACGCAGTATTTT

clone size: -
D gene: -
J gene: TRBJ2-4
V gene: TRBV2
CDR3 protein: CASSEQELAKNIQYF
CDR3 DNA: TGTGCCAGCAGCGAACAGGAACTAGCCAAAAACATTCAGTACTTC

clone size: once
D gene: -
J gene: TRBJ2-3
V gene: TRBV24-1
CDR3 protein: CATSDLGGAADTQYF
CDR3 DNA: TGTGCCACCAGTGATTTGGGCGGCGCCGCAGATACGCAGTATTTT

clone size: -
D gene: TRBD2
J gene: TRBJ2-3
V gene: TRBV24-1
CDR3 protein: CATSDVGTSGTDTQYF
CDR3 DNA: TGTGCCACCAGTGACGTAGGGACTAGCGGGACAGATACGCAGTATTTT

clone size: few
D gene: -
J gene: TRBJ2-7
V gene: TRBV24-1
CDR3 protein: CATQTDRPPYEQYF
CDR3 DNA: TGTGCCACACAAACGGACAGACCACCCTACGAGCAGTACTTC

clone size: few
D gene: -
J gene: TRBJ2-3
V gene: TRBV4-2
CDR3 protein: CASSPVAAYTDTQYF
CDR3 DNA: TGTGCCAGCAGCCCAGTGGCAGCTTACACAGATACGCAGTATTTT

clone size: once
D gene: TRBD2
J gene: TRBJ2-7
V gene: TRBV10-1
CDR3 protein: CASSGSGRGEQYF
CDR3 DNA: TGCGCCAGCAGTGGAAGCGGGAGAGGCGAGCAGTACTTC

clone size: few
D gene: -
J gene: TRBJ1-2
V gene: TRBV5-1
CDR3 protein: CASSFTMEYGYTF
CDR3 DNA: TGCGCCAGCAGCTTTACGATGGAGTATGGCTACACCTTC

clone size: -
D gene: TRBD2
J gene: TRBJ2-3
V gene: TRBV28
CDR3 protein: CASRELTPWRGGLADTQYF
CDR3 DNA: TGTGCCAGCAGAGAACTAACCCCCTGGCGGGGGGGCCTCGCAGATACGCAGTATTTT

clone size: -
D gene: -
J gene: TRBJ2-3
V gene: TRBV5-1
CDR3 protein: CASYNSGVSDTQYF
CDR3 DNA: TGCGCCAGCTATAACTCTGGGGTTTCGGATACGCAGTATTTT

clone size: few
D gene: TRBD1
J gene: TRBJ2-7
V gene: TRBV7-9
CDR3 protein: CASSFQGQGTTYEQYF
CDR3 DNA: TGTGCCAGCAGCTTTCAGGGACAGGGTACCACCTACGAGCAGTACTTC

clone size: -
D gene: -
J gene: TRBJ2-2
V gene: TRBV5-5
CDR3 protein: CASSLDGRGGTGELFF
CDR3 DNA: TGTGCCAGCAGCTTGGACGGCAGGGGAGGGACCGGGGAGCTGTTTTTT

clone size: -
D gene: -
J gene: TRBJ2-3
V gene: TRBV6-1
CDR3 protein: CASSTRGRGSDTQYF
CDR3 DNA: TGTGCCAGCAGTACCAGAGGGAGAGGGTCAGATACGCAGTATTTT

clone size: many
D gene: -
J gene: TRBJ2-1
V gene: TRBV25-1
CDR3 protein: CASSEVDEQFF
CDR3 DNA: TGTGCCAGCAGTGAGGTGGATGAGCAGTTCTTC

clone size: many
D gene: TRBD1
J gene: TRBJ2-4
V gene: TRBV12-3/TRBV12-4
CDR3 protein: CASRSPGTGKNIQYF
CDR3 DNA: TGTGCCAGCAGGTCCCCCGGGACAGGTAAAAACATTCAGTACTTC

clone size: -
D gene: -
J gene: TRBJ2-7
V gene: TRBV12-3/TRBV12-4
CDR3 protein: CASGEVVGQSYEQYF
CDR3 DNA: TGTGCCAGCGGAGAGGTGGTGGGCCAGTCCTACGAGCAGTACTTC

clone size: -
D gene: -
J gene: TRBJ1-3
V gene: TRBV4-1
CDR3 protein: CASSPTGAGNTIYF
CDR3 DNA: TGCGCCAGCAGCCCGACAGGAGCTGGAAACACCATATATTTT

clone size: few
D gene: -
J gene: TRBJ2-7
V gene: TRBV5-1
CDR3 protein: CASSLDGTSFYEQYF
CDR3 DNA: TGCGCCAGCAGCTTGGATGGGACTTCCTTTTACGAGCAGTACTTC

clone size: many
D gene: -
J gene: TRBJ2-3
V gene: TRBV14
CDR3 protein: CASSPDWGTGPDTQYF
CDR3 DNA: TGTGCCAGCAGCCCGGACTGGGGAACGGGCCCAGATACGCAGTATTTT

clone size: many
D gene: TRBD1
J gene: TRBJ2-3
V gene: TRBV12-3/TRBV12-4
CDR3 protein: CASSLEGAGTDTQYF
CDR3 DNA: TGTGCCAGCAGTTTAGAGGGGGCCGGGACAGATACGCAGTATTTT

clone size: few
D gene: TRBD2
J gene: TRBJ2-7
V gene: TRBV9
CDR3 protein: CASSVRGGTSLYEQYF
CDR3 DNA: TGTGCCAGCAGCGTAAGAGGGGGGACTAGCCTCTACGAGCAGTACTTC

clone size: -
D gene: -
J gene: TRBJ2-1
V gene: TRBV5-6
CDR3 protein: CASSSAGPGEQFF
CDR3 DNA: TGTGCCAGCAGCTCGGCTGGGCCTGGGGAGCAGTTCTTC

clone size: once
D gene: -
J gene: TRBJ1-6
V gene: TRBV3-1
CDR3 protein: CASSQVPRDSPLHF
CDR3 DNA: TGTGCCAGCAGCCAAGTTCCCCGTGATTCACCCCTCCACTTT

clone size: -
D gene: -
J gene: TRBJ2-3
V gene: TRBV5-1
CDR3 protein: CASRMDVQGTDTQYF
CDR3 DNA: TGCGCCAGCAGGATGGACGTCCAGGGGACAGATACGCAGTATTTT